These T cell receptor beta chains were read from a single sample in a study of early T cells in non-severe SARS-CoV-2 infection. MiXCR, run by TCRdb on the 5' RACE reads, gives a single entry per CDR3 protein. The sample includes about 90,000 distinct CDR3 sequences, approximately 12% seen only once; the top ten take 3.5% to 5%. Sequenced here: whole blood, sampled at baseline. The source of these receptors is an adult who was a healthcare worker with PCR-confirmed SARS-CoV-2 infection or an uninfected control (not recorded which). Each CDR3 is given without its conserved first and last residue. D genes are given only for firm matches. Size tells how often a clone was seen (once, few, many) or the class of an expanded clone, and some rows leave it out.

cdr3_aa j_call d_call clone_size v_call
ASSFRLEGEQY TRBJ2-7 - - TRBV5-4
ASSVDPGANYGYT TRBJ1-2 - few TRBV9
SALRTSGRVLSSYNEQF TRBJ2-1 TRBD2 few TRBV20-1
ASSQEQGVSNQPQH TRBJ1-5 TRBD1 many TRBV19
ASSSTGAGRTDTQY TRBJ2-3 TRBD1 - TRBV5-1
SVFGEGNTGELF TRBJ2-2 - - TRBV20-1
ASSFSPSGVYNEQF TRBJ2-1 TRBD2 - TRBV5-6
ASSRDSEKLF TRBJ1-4 TRBD1 medium-sized TRBV7-9
ASSATLSGVTYEQY TRBJ2-7 - - TRBV12-3/TRBV12-4
SARAAGAGQVQF TRBJ2-1 TRBD1 - TRBV20-1
ASSLVKGNTGELF TRBJ2-2 - many TRBV28
ASSEFTRSGYEQY TRBJ2-7 - many TRBV6-1
SVGDGHGYT TRBJ1-2 - - TRBV29-1
ASSLTSHGRYNEQF TRBJ2-1 TRBD2 - TRBV7-8
ASSEGYEQY TRBJ2-7 - - TRBV2
SARASGDTQY TRBJ2-3 - - TRBV20-1
ASSEERAGLNTDTQY TRBJ2-3 TRBD2 many TRBV2
ASSSPGPGYGYT TRBJ1-2 - once TRBV28
ASSEGSLGANVLT TRBJ2-6 - few TRBV25-1
ASSSQGTGNIQY TRBJ2-4 TRBD1 few TRBV13
ATSDPTEGMTQY TRBJ2-5 - few TRBV24-1
AWSVPAGDNEQY TRBJ2-7 TRBD2 few TRBV30
SADHLAGGQETQY TRBJ2-5 TRBD2 - TRBV20-1
ASSFHGGGRETQY TRBJ2-5 - many TRBV11-2
ASSFSTVTYEQY TRBJ2-7 - - TRBV14
ASRGTYNEQF TRBJ2-1 - few TRBV12-3/TRBV12-4
ASSSGTTNTGELF TRBJ2-2 - many TRBV12-3/TRBV12-4
ASSPGTSGNTIY TRBJ1-3 - - TRBV12-3/TRBV12-4
ASSLGGLAYEQF TRBJ2-1 - - TRBV5-4
ASSQGLQEQY TRBJ2-7 - - TRBV14